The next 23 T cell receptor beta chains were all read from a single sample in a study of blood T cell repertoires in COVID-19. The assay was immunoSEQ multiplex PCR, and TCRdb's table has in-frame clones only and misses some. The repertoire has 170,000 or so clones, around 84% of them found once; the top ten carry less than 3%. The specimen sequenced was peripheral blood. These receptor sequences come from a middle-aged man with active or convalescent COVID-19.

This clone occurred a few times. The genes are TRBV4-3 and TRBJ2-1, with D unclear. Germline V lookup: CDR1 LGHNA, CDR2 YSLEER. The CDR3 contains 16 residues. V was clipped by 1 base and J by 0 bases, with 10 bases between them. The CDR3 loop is CASSQAAAASYNEQFF. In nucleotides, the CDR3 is TGCGCCAGCAGCCAAGCCGCGGCGGCCTCCTACAATGAGCAGTTCTTC.

The CDR3 protein is CASSQDYSGVETQYF. CDR3 nucleotides: TGTGCCAGCAGCCAGGACTATTCAGGTGTCGAGACCCAGTACTTC. The genes are TRBV4-2 and TRBJ2-5; D may be TRBD2 (6 bases). The CDR3 sequence is 15 residues long. Germline lookup yields CDR1 LGHNA and CDR2 YNFKEQ. V lost 3 bases and J lost 5, with 16 bases in between.

The CDR3 reads CASRAVYGLDYNEQFF. In DNA form, the CDR3 reads TGCGCCAGCAGGGCAGTCTACGGACTCGACTACAATGAGCAGTTCTTC. The chain employs TRBV5-1 and TRBJ2-1; maybe TRBD2 (5 bases). Trimming left V 5 bases short and J 3 bases short, with 18 bases between. CDR1 and CDR2 (germline): SGHRS, YFSETQ. The CDR3 length is 16 residues.

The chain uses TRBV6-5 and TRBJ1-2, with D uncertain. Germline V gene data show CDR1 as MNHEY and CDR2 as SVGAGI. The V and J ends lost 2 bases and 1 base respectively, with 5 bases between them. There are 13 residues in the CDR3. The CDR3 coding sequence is TGTGCCAGCAGTTACATGAGTAACTATGGCTACACCTTC. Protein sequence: CASSYMSNYGYTF.

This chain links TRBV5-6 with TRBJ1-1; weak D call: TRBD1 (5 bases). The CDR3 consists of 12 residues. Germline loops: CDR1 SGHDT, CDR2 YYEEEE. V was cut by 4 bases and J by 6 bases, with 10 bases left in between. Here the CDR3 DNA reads TGTGCCAGCAGCCGGGACTCCCCTGAAGCTTTCTTT. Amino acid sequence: CASSRDSPEAFF.

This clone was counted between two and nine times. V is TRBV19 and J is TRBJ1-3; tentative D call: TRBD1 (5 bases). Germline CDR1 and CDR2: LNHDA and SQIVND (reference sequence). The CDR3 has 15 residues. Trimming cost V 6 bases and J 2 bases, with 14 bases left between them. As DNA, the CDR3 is TGTGCCAGTAGACCAGGGTCTGGCCCTGGAAACACCATATATTTT. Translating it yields CASRPGSGPGNTIYF. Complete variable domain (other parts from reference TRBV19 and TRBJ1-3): DGGITQSPKYLFRKEGQNVTLSCEQNLNHDAMYWYRQDPGQGLRLIYYSQIVNDFQKGDIAEGYSVSREKKESFPLTVTSAQKNPTAFYLCASRPGSGPGNTIYFGEGSWLTVV.

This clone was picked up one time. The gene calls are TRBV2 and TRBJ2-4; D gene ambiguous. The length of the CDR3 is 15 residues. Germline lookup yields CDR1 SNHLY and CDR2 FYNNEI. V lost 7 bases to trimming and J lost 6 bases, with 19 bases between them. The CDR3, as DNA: TGTGCCAGCACGAGACGCCCCGGGTTGGGAAACATTCAGTACTTC. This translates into CASTRRPGLGNIQYF.

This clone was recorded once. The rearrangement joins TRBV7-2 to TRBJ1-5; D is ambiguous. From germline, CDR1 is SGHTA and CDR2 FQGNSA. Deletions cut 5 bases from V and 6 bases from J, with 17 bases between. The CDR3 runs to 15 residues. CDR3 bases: TGTGCCAGCAGCCCCTCCCCCCAACCGGGTCAGCCCCAGCATTTT. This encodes CASSPSPQPGQPQHF.

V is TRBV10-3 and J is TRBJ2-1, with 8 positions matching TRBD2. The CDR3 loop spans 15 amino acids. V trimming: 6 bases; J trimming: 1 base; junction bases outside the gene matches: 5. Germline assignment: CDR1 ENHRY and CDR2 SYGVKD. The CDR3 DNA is TGTGCCATCAGAGACACGGGGGGGTCCTACAATGAGCAGTTCTTC. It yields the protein CAIRDTGGSYNEQFF.

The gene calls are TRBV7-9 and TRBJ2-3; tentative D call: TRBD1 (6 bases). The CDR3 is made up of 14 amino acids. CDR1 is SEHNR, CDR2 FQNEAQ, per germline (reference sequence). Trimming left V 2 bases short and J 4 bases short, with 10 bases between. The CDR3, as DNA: TGTGCCAGCAGCTTATCACAGGGTGCAGATACGCAGTATTTT. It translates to CASSLSQGADTQYF.

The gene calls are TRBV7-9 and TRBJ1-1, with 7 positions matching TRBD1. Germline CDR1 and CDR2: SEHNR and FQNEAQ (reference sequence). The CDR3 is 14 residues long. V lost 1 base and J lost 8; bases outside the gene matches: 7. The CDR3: CASSLEGAGTEAFF. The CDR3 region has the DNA TGTGCCAGCAGCTTAGAGGGGGCAGGTACCGAAGCTTTCTTT.

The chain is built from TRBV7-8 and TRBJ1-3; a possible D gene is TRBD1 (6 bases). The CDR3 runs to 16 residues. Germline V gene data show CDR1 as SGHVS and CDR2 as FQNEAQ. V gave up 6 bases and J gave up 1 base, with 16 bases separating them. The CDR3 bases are TGTGCCAGCAGTCTGTTTTTGGGGGCATCTGGAAACACCATATATTTT. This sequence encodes CASSLFLGASGNTIYF.

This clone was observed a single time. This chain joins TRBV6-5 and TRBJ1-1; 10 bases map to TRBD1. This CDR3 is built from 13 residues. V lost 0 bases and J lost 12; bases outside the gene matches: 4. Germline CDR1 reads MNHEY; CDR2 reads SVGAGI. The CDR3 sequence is CASSYSGTGETFF. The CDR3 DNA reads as TGTGCCAGCAGTTACTCTGGGACAGGGGAAACTTTCTTT.

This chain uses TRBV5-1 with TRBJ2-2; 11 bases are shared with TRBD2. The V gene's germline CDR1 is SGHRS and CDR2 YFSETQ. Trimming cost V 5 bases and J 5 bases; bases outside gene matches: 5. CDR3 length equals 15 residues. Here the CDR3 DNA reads TGCGCCAGCAGTTCTAGCGGGGGGATTACCGGGGAGCTGTTTTTT. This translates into CASSSSGGITGELFF.

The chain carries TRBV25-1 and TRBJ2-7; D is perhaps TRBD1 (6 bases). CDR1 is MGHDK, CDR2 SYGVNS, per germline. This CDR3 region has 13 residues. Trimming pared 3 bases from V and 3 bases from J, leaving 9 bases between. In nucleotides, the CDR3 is TGTGCCAGCAGTGAGGGGGCATACTACGAGCAGTACTTC. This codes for CASSEGAYYEQYF.

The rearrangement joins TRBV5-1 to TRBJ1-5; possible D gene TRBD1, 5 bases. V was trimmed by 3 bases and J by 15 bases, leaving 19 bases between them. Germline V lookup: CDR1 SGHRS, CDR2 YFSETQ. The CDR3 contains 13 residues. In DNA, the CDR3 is TGCGCCAGCAGCTCCTCTCTGAAGGGGCAGCGGCATTTT. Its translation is CASSSSLKGQRHF.

The CDR3 region is CASDYLGEAFF. The CDR3 DNA is TGTGCCAGCGATTACCTCGGTGAAGCTTTCTTT. The rearrangement uses TRBV7-2 and TRBJ1-1; D uncertain. CDR1 is SGHTA and CDR2 is FQGNSA in the germline V gene. The CDR3 is 11 amino acids. V lost 8 bases and J 7 bases, leaving 11 bases between the germline ends.

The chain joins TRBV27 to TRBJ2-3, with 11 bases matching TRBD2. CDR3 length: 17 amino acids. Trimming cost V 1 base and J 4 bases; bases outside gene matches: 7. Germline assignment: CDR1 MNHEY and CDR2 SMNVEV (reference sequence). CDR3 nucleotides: TGTGCCAGCAGTTTATATACTAGCGGGGGTAGCCCAGATACGCAGTATTTT. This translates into CASSLYTSGGSPDTQYF.

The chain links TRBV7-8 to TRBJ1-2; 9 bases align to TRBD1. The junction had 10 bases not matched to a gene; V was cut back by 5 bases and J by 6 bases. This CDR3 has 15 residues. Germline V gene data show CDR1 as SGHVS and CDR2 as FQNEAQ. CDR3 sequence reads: CASSPLGDREDGYTF. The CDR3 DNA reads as TGTGCCAGCAGCCCTCTAGGGGACAGGGAGGATGGCTACACCTTC.

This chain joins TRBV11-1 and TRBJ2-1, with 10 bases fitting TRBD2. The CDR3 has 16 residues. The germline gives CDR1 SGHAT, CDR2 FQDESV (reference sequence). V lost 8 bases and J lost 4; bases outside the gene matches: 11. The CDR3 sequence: CASGSRLAGAYNEQFF. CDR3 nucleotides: TGTGCCAGCGGTTCAAGGCTAGCGGGGGCGTACAATGAGCAGTTCTTC. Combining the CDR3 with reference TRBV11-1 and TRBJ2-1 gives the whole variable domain EAEVAQSPRYKITEKSQAVAFWCDPISGHATLYWYRQILGQGPELLVQFQDESVVDDSQLPKDRFSAERLKGVDSTLKIQPAELGDSAMYLCASGSRLAGAYNEQFFGPGTRLTVL.

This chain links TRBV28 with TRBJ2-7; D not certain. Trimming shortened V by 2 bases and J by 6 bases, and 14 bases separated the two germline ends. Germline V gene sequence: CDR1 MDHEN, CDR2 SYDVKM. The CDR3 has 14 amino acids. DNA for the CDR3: TGTGCCAGCAGTTTACAGCCAGGATTTAGCGAGCAGTACTTC. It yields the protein CASSLQPGFSEQYF. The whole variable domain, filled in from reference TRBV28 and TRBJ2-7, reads DVKVTQSSRYLVKRTGEKVFLECVQDMDHENMFWYRQDPGLGLRLIYFSYDVKMKEKGDIPEGYSVSREKKERFSLILESASTNQTSMYLCASSLQPGFSEQYFGPGTRLTVT.

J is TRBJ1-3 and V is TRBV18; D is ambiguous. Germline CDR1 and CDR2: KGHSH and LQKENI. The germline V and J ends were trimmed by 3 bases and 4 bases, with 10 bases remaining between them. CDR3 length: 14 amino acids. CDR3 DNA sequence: TGTGCCAGCTCACCGGGAGGGAACGGAAACACCATATATTTT. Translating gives CASSPGGNGNTIYF.

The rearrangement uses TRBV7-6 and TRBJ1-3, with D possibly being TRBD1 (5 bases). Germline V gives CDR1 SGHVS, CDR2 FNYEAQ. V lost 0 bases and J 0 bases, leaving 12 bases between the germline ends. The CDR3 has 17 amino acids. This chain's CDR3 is CASSLAPGMYSGNTIYF. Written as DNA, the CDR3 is TGTGCCAGCAGCTTAGCTCCAGGGATGTACTCTGGAAACACCATATATTTT.